The entry below gives a single TCR beta chain sequence along with its context. Its antigen is still unknown. The sample is drawn from a study of beta chain features in type 1 diabetes. Broader study findings: Patients with type 1 diabetes carried fewer insertions and had more deletions at their VDJ junctions. In comparison with healthy donors, patients had naive, central memory and Treg TCRB repertoires that appeared more similar.

With 2 bases removed from V and 0 bases from J, the gap between germline ends came to 14 bases. CDR3 length: 17 amino acids. Germline CDR1 is SNHLY and CDR2 is FYNNEI. The entirety of the isolated RNA underwent reverse transcription, so expressed TCRB transcripts were sequenced. It was found that naive, central memory and regulatory T cell samples averaged around 3.5 million reads. Clones were read by immunoSEQ multiplex PCR, and TCRdb kept only the in-frame ones, dropping some. The table includes a few hundred thousand clones, approximately 30% detected once. The sequenced sample consisted of naive CD4+ T cells from blood. The V gene is TRBV2, the J gene TRBJ2-1; D gene unclear. The sequence was collected from a man between 18 and 29 years old in good health. For the CDR3, the DNA is TGTGCCAGCAGTGAATACTGGCGCCTAAGCTCCTACAATGAGCAGTTCTTC. Its translation: CASSEYWRLSSYNEQFF.